This TCR beta chain was sequenced for a study of response to subunit inactivated influenza vaccine. Study-level findings and limits: Authors proposed each seasonal influenza vaccination draws in few new T cells.

TCRdb processed the RT-PCR reads anew with MiXCR; each CDR3 protein has one entry. The data contain hundreds of thousands of distinct CDR3 sequences, less than 15% of them singletons. V was trimmed by 0 bases and J by 4 bases, leaving 7 bases between them. Germline assignment: CDR1 DFQATT and CDR2 SNEGSKA (reference sequence). The CDR3 consists of 13 residues. On this clonotype itself: Its antigen remains unidentified.

The V and J genes are TRBV20-1 and TRBJ1-3; D gene uncertain. Sample: PBMCs from blood, taken roughly 2 weeks before vaccination. The TCR comes from a man aged 45-65 years who received an inactivated influenza vaccine. In nucleotides, the CDR3 is TGCAGTGCTAGAGATCCTAGGGGAAACACCATATATTTT. Protein: CSARDPRGNTIYF.